This T cell receptor beta chain was found in a study of T-cell memory formation after mild COVID-19 (dated by TCRdb to the early 2020s). Turning to the overall study: TCR sequence clusters from the two donors were found to be largely donor specific. In a couple of donors, T-cell clones that expanded and contracted after mild COVID-19 were tracked by sequencing TCRalpha and TCRbeta repertoires over time. Two young, previously healthy adult volunteers, one female and one male, were included in the cohort.

In its sample, this clonotype was seen a few times. What this receptor recognizes is not known. Per-nucleotide qualities are absent, and no much larger clonotype sits a single base away. The paper's findings and limits, for the study overall: Contracting CD4+ clones were located mainly in the CM and EM memory subsets, whereas CD8+ clones were found to be enriched in EMRA. The detection of some responding clones in pre-infection memory suggests that pre-existing cross-reactive memory T cells joined the SARS-CoV-2 response. The study covered only a couple of mild cases, and larger cohorts including severe cases with pre-infection samples were considered necessary. Whether the second-wave clones peaking on day 37 were SARS-CoV-2 specific was not confirmed. Clones that contracted from day 15 to 85 showed balanced CD4/CD8 phenotypes, whereas a second wave of clones that expanded from day 15 to 37 leaned towards CD4+.

A distance of 26 bases separates the germline ends of V and J, which lose 2 bases and 5 bases respectively. Inclusive of the bounding cysteine and phenylalanine, the CDR3 is 20 residues long. Here the CDR3 DNA is all that survives: 60 bases in frame from base 1. CDR1 and CDR2, per the germline V gene, are KGHDR and SFDVKD. Instrument on record: Illumina NovaSeq 6000. TCRalpha and TCRbeta cDNA libraries were constructed by 5'RACE with constant-segment primers, with sample barcodes and unique molecular identifiers being introduced. Trizol reagent was used to extract RNA from every sample. Amplification of the libraries took two PCR steps, and the second step added a second sample barcode plus Illumina TruSeq adapters. Sequencing of the libraries was done on an Illumina NovaSeq, producing 2 x 150 bp paired-end reads. In the source study's methods: The reads were demultiplexed and collapsed into UMI-guided consensus sequences using migec v1.2.7. Using mixcr v2.1.11, UMI consensuses were aligned to TRA and TRB V and J templates and then assembled into clonotypes. A clonotype was counted as expanded or contracted only if both edgeR and NoisET called the change significant, with noise models trained on biological replicates. For edgeR calls, the cutoffs were a false discovery rate-adjusted p below 0.01 and a log2 fold-change threshold of 1. PCA with hierarchical clustering of max-normalized trajectories of the 1000 most abundant clonotypes was used as exploratory dynamics analysis. The CD4 or CD8 phenotype of responding clones was assigned using the separately sequenced CD4+ and CD8+ repertoires. TCRdb reran the public reads through fastp at Q25 and MiXCR, keeping productive beta chains. Rows are unified per CDR3 protein, each entry keeping the most common DNA and genes. The V and J calls follow TCRdb's processing rather than the paper's. In this sample the table shows roughly 110,000 distinct CDR3 sequences, around 15% of which occur a single time. The top ten clonotypes cover about 39% of the sample.

PBMCs were isolated by Ficoll-Paque density gradient centrifugation. Sequencing input: PBMCs or a T cell subset sorted from them (not recorded which). The rearrangement combines TRBV24-1 with TRBJ2-2; the D call is tentative, TRBD1 or TRBD2, as each matches 6 bases. This receptor was taken from a man aged 18 to 29 who had mild COVID-19 (a few samples of this study predate the infection). The sample titles of this study are shuffled in the database, so cell type and time point are left out; the donor was told from shared clones. CDR3 protein: CATSDSTIWLGGRETGELFF. The nucleotide sequence reads as follows: TGTGCCACCAGTGATTCGACCATATGGCTGGGGGGCCGGGAGACCGGGGAGCTGTTTTTT.